This T cell receptor beta chain comes out of a study of regulatory T cells in long-lasting Graves disease (dated by TCRdb to about 2021). Regarding the complete study: In the newly diagnosed Graves' disease group, patients had been taking antithyroid drugs for less than 3 months. Peripheral blood TCR sequencing and RNA sequencing compared persistent Graves' disease patients with newly diagnosed Graves' disease patients. The study was registered as a clinical trial and conducted in China. A total of 33 samples were covered by TCR sequencing, comprising roughly 13 persistent and around 20 newly diagnosed Graves' disease patients. Overall study outcomes, separate from this receptor: As a limitation, the authors acknowledged that the small sample size may reduce accuracy. TRBV28, TRBJ1-2 and TRBJ2-5 were preferentially used in persistent disease, while TRBV20-1 and TRBJ2-1 were favored in newly diagnosed disease. The study examined only peripheral blood because the primary lesion, thyroid tissue, could not be accessed. Persistent Graves' disease patients showed lower TCR Shannon entropy and fewer highly expanded clones than newly diagnosed patients, suggesting clonal expansion. More public clonotypes were shared among persistent patients (around 2,600) than among newly diagnosed patients (roughly 1,000). Sequencing and analysis were restricted to the TCR beta chain.

The time point label, read with the paper, signifies: newly diagnosed GD, antithyroid drugs for less than 3 months. For both TCR sequencing and RNA sequencing, RNA was extracted from PBMCs using TRIzol. The diagnosis of Graves' disease followed American Thyroid Association guidelines. Recruitment of patients was carried out at an endocrinology department in Xi'an, China. Each patient gave roughly 8.4 milliliters of peripheral blood, collected in an EDTA anticoagulant tube. PBMCs were isolated by Ficoll Paque Plus density gradient separation without further T cell sorting. An Agilent 2100 Bioanalyzer and agarose gel were used to assess RNA quality, and a NanoDrop 2000 was used to measure RNA concentration. The germline V gene (reference sequence) supplies CDR1 GTSNPN and CDR2 SVGIG. From cysteine to phenylalanine, the CDR3 is 13 amino acids long. Only the CDR3 region is kept as DNA, spanning 39 bases read in frame from base 1. At the junction V is shortened by 4 bases and J by 0 bases, with 9 bases in between.

Preparation of the library involved multiplex PCR. The sequencing machine was an Illumina HiSeq 4000. TCR beta libraries were built with iRepertoire HTBI primers and Arm-PCR amplification of CDR3 regions. Before sequencing, the PCR products underwent gel purification. The paper's data handling went like this. A total of roughly 67 TRBV and some 15 TRBJ segments were identified across samples and were used for gene usage analysis of CDR3 amino acid clonotypes. COPE and FqMerger were used to merge the filtered high-quality paired reads into contigs. BLAST was used to align contigs to the IMGT TRBV, TRBD and TRBJ reference genes, and CDR3 was defined following IMGT. Any clonotype with a frequency above 0.1% was counted as a highly expanded clone. Shannon entropy served as the measure of repertoire diversity, while the Gini coefficient captured V-J evenness. Public clonotypes were defined as clonotypes shared by more than one individual. TCRdb redid the processing of the public reads, applying fastp at Q25 and MiXCR, and retained in-frame beta chains. Each entry is one CDR3 protein sequence, shown with its most common DNA and genes. The V and J calls follow TCRdb's processing rather than the paper's. The sample table lists about 430,000 distinct CDR3 sequences, approximately 16% of them with a count of one. The ten most abundant clones make up around 7.6% of the sample.

This clonotype was observed many times. Its antigen is unknown. No base quality values were provided; no much bigger clone lies one nucleotide off. The same sample was also studied in work on T cells in Graves' hyperthyroidism and ophthalmopathy. As noted in the second study: Graves' hyperthyroidism was defined as stable when no progression to ophthalmopathy occurred over 18 months of follow-up. The hyperthyroidism patients were between 18 and 65 years old and newly diagnosed, with a disease duration of less than 2 months. Patients with uncontrolled infections, other autoimmune diseases, pregnancy or lactation were excluded. Diagnoses were established on the basis of clinical symptoms, serum thyroxine and TRAb, thyroid ultrasound, and orbital computed tomography. The TCR CDR3 was subjected to a first round of RT-PCR using the HTBI primer set and the Qiagen OneStep RT-PCR kit. Most expanded thyroid clonotypes (frequency above 0.001) were also found in blood, which suggests that blood repertoires may mirror thyroid immune responses. A model built on a 13 V-J signature distinguished ophthalmopathy from stable hyperthyroidism, reaching roughly 88% sensitivity and approximately 83% specificity in cross-validation and 80%/75% in testing. In validation, the model predicted progression to ophthalmopathy a median of roughly six months before onset, with roughly 70% sensitivity and about 72% specificity. A discovery cohort of approximately 97 patients, roughly 45 with Graves' ophthalmopathy and roughly 59 with stable Graves' hyperthyroidism, was used to find distinguishing TCR V-J signatures. Prospective prediction of ophthalmopathy was tested in an independent validation cohort consisting of fewer than 20 hyperthyroidism patients and some 15 patients who later progressed to ophthalmopathy. The 100 or so discovery patients were randomly split 7:3 into training and test sets. In six Graves' hyperthyroidism patients, the study also compared T-cell repertoires from thyroid tissue with T-cell repertoires from blood. After sampling, hyperthyroidism patients received methimazole starting at 30 mg daily, and ophthalmopathy patients received high-dose intravenous methylprednisolone. Libraries were constructed in a second round of multiplex PCR, after which size selection and purification were carried out. Paired-end sequencing of the libraries was performed with 100 bp reads on an Illumina HiSeq2000. SOAPnuke was used to process the raw data, throwing out any read that contained adapters or uncalled bases, had a mean Phred below 15, or lacked an exact constant-primer or identifier match. High-quality paired reads were merged with COPE v1.2.5, and unique nucleotide sequences were defined as clonotypes. MiTCR v1.1 was used to align clonotypes to the IMGT TRBV, TRBD and TRBJ reference segments. The analysis included only V-J combinations with a frequency above 0.0001, which together covered around 99% of the repertoires. A TCS score was defined as the ratio between F50 (clonal expansion) and ExV (chaos), using BLOSUM62-based TCRdist between CDR3 peptides within each V-J. Welch's t-statistics and random forest reduced around 520 V-J features to 13, which were used in a naive Bayes classifier (R e1071). Sample size was not statistically predetermined, and investigators were not blinded to group allocation. The paper reports TCR Vbeta CDR3 sequencing of 140 or so peripheral blood samples: around 41 ophthalmopathy, roughly 74 hyperthyroidism and about 17 progressor patients.

The sequence came from a woman aged 40 to 50 with Graves disease. Donor details come from another sample of the same person, matched by shared clones. The sequence is built from TRBV30 and TRBJ1-1; the D gene lacks a confident call. Specimen: peripheral blood mononuclear cells (PBMCs), collected at new diagnosis, from a patient treated with antithyroid drugs. CDR3 loop: CAWTRTMNTEAFF. The DNA sequence follows: TGTGCCTGGACCAGGACTATGAACACTGAAGCTTTCTTT.